The present entry profiles one T cell receptor beta chain with its context. The data belong to a study of technical replicates of blood from a handful of donors. Germline V lookup: CDR1 SGHKS, CDR2 YYEKEE (reference sequence). The length of the CDR3 is 13 residues. V was trimmed by 2 bases and J by 3 bases, leaving 8 bases between them. Clones were sequenced by immunoSEQ multiplex PCR, and TCRdb holds only the in-frame ones, with some missing. The sample includes about 84,000 clones, less than 95% of them seen just once. The chain employs TRBV5-5 and TRBJ2-5; D unresolved. Sequencing input: T cells isolated from PBMCs. The clonotype comes from a human donor in good health. The CDR3 here is CASSFGAEETQYF. CDR3 in DNA: TGTGCCAGCAGCTTCGGAGCTGAAGAGACCCAGTACTTC.